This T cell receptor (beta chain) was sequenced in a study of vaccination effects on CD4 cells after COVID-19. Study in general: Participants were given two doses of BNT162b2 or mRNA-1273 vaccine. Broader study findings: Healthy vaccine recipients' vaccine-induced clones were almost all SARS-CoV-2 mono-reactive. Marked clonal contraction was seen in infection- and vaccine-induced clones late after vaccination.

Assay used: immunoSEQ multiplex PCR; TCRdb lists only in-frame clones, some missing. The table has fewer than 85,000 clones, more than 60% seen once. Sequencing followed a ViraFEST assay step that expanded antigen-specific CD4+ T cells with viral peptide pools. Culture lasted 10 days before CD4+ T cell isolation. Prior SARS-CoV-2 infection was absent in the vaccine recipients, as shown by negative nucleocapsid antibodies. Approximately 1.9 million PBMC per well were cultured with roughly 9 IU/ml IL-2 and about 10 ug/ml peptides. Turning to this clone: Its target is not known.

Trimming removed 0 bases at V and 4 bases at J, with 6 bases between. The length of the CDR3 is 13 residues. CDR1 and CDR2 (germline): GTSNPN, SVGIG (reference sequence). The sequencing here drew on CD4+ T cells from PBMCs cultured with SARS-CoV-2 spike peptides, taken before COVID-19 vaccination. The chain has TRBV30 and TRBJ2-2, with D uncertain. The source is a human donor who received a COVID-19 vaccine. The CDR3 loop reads CAWSVLGTGELFF. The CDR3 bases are TGTGCCTGGAGTGTACTGGGCACCGGGGAGCTGTTTTTT.